The 23 T cell receptor beta chains listed next were all sequenced from one sample in a study of cytomegalovirus exposure and HLA in healthy donors. The PCR used 60 Vbeta and 13 Jbeta primers. Here immunoSEQ multiplex PCR was the method, and the copy in TCRdb shows in-frame clones only, minus some. The table lists around 150,000 clones, 80% of them singletons, with approximately 4.5% in the top ten. Sequencing input: PBMCs. Receptors were obtained from a man aged 25-45 years in good health and CMV-seronegative.

The V gene is TRBV9, the J gene TRBJ2-1; 7 positions agree with TRBD1. This CDR3 has 15 residues. With 4 bases clipped from V and 4 bases from J, the junction kept 8 bases outside the gene matches. Germline-derived CDR1 and CDR2 are SGDLS and YYNGEE. DNA of the CDR3: TGTGCCAGCAGCCCCCGACAGGGTCCGTACAATGAGCAGTTCTTC. Translation: CASSPRQGPYNEQFF.

V gene TRBV6-5 combines with J gene TRBJ2-1, with TRBD1 matching over 8 bases. Trimming removed 5 bases from V and 6 bases from J; junction bases left unmatched: 6. The germline gives CDR1 MNHEY, CDR2 SVGAGI. The CDR3 has 14 residues. Here the CDR3 DNA reads TGTGCCAGCAGTAAATCCGGGACAGGCAATGAGCAGTTCTTC. Encoded protein: CASSKSGTGNEQFF.

J is TRBJ2-2 and V is TRBV29-1; TRBD2 might be the D (6 bases). With 1 base removed from V and 6 bases from J, the gap between germline ends came to 6 bases. Germline assignment: CDR1 SQVTM and CDR2 ANQGSEA. The length of the CDR3 is 12 residues. The CDR3 is CSVEGGAGELFF. The CDR3 DNA reads as TGCAGCGTTGAAGGGGGGGCCGGGGAGCTGTTTTTT.

This clone was counted between two and nine times. J is TRBJ1-2 and V is TRBV6-5, with TRBD1 matching 7 bases. Germline V gene data show CDR1 as MNHEY and CDR2 as SVGAGI. The J segment lost 4 bases and the V segment lost 6 bases, leaving 11 bases of the junction unmatched. This CDR3 is built from 15 residues. CDR3 DNA sequence: TGTGCCAGCAGACCAGCCGGACAGGTTCTCTATGGCTACACCTTC. This sequence encodes CASRPAGQVLYGYTF.

The chain recombines TRBV6-5 with TRBJ1-1, with unresolved D. The V gene lost 6 bases and the J gene lost 0 bases, with 5 bases spanning the gap. The V gene's germline CDR1 is MNHEY and CDR2 SVGAGI. The CDR3 contains 12 residues. Here the CDR3 DNA reads TGTGCCAGCAGAACACTGAACACTGAAGCTTTCTTT. Amino acids: CASRTLNTEAFF.

V is TRBV6-5 and J is TRBJ2-1; a weak D match, TRBD2 (6 bases). Germline CDR1 MNHEY, CDR2 SVGAGI. CDR3 length: 12 amino acids. Deletions cut 5 bases from V and 12 bases from J, with 14 bases between. This CDR3 is CASSGAGRRQFF. CDR3 coding DNA: TGTGCCAGCAGTGGGGCGGGAAGGCGGCAGTTCTTC.

The chain employs TRBV27 and TRBJ2-7; tentative D call: TRBD1 (5 bases). V lost 4 bases and J lost 1, with 8 bases in between. Germline V lookup: CDR1 MNHEY, CDR2 SMNVEV (reference sequence). CDR3 length equals 13 residues. CDR3 DNA sequence: TGTGCCAGCAGTTCGGACAAGTCCTACGAGCAGTACTTC. This codes for CASSSDKSYEQYF.

V gene TRBV11-3 combines with J gene TRBJ2-1, with 9 bases identical to TRBD2. The CDR3 loop spans 15 amino acids. Per germline, CDR1 SGHNT and CDR2 YENEEA. The V gene end was trimmed by 5 bases and the J gene end by 2 bases; junction bases not matched to a gene: 4. Here the CDR3 reads CASSLVAGAYNEQFF. CDR3 nucleotide sequence: TGTGCCAGCAGCCTAGTAGCGGGAGCCTACAATGAGCAGTTCTTC.

The CDR3 protein is CASGLGVSNTEAFF. CDR3 DNA sequence: TGTGCTAGTGGGCTAGGGGTCTCGAACACTGAAGCTTTCTTT. The chain recombines TRBV12-5 with TRBJ1-1, with a tentative D call TRBD1 (5 bases). The CDR3 consists of 14 residues. Germline CDR1 reads LGHNT; CDR2 reads FRNRAP. Trimming left V 6 bases short and J 1 base short, with 12 bases between.

This chain uses TRBV13 with TRBJ1-1; 7 bases are a match to TRBD1. The CDR3 covers 14 residues. After removal of 5 bases from V and 1 base from J, the junction contained 4 bases not matched to a gene. The germline V gene has CDR1 PRHDT and CDR2 FYEKMQ (reference sequence). Written as DNA, the CDR3 is TGTGCCAGCAGCGTGACAGGGCCGAACACTGAAGCTTTCTTT. Protein: CASSVTGPNTEAFF.

The V gene is TRBV7-8, the J gene TRBJ1-1; possibly TRBD1 for D (6 bases). The CDR3 is made up of 13 amino acids. V was shortened by 2 bases and J by 9 bases, with 13 bases between the two germline ends. Germline-derived CDR1 and CDR2 are SGHVS and FQNEAQ. This chain's CDR3 is CASSLLAGDQAFF. The CDR3 bases are TGTGCCAGCAGCTTATTGGCAGGGGATCAAGCTTTCTTT.

V gene TRBV30 combines with J gene TRBJ1-5; D uncertain. Germline assignment: CDR1 GTSNPN and CDR2 SVGIG (reference sequence). This CDR3 region has 11 residues. Trimming removed 0 bases from V and 12 bases from J, with 9 bases in between. DNA of the CDR3: TGTGCCTGGAGTGTTTCCGGTGGCCAGCATTTT. Translating it yields CAWSVSGGQHF.

The rearrangement joins TRBV2 to TRBJ2-7; 9 bases are shared with TRBD2. Germline-derived CDR1 and CDR2 are SNHLY and FYNNEI. This CDR3 is built from 16 residues. The V segment lost 3 bases and the J segment 7 bases; nucleotides outside the gene matches: 13. The CDR3 coding sequence is TGTGCCAGCAGTGACCTATTAGCGGGAGATTTTGGAGAGCAGTACTTC. As protein: CASSDLLAGDFGEQYF. Full variable domain (remainder filled in from reference TRBV2 and TRBJ2-7): EPEVTQTPSHQVTQMGQEVILRCVPISNHLYFYWYRQILGQKVEFLVSFYNNEISEKSEIFDDQFSVERPDGSNFTLKIRSTKLEDSAMYFCASSDLLAGDFGEQYFGPGTRLTVT.

The gene calls are TRBV9 and TRBJ2-7; no firm D call. Looked up from germline, CDR1 is SGDLS and CDR2 is YYNGEE. Trimming took 6 bases from V and 6 from J, leaving 4 bases between them. The CDR3 totals 9 residues. The DNA for the CDR3 is TGTGCCAGCACCCGCGAGCAGTACTTC. Its translation: CASTREQYF.

The rearrangement links TRBV7-2 to TRBJ2-3; 11 bases align to TRBD2. The V and J ends lost 4 bases and 3 bases, in that order; junction bases with no gene match: 3. CDR1 and CDR2 (germline): SGHTA, FQGNSA. This CDR3 spans 15 amino acids. The CDR3, as DNA: TGTGCCAGCAGCTCCACTAGCGGGAGAACAGATACGCAGTATTTT. Translated, it gives CASSSTSGRTDTQYF.

The gene calls are TRBV6-1 and TRBJ1-5, with D tentatively TRBD1 (5 bases). Per germline, CDR1 MNHNS and CDR2 SASEGT. This CDR3 has 18 residues. The V end lost 3 bases, the J end lost 0 bases, and 18 bases lay between the germline ends. The CDR3 protein is CASSDAGPGRASNQPQHF. The CDR3 nucleotides read TGTGCCAGCAGTGACGCCGGGCCGGGCAGGGCTAGCAATCAGCCCCAGCATTTT.

The V call is TRBV6-5, the J call TRBJ2-7, with TRBD1 as a possible D gene (6 bases). The germline V gene has CDR1 MNHEY and CDR2 SVGAGI. The CDR3 sequence is 13 residues long. V lost 6 bases, J lost 5 bases, and 14 bases lay in between. The DNA of the CDR3 is TGTGCCAGCAGGCGGCACAGGGAACACGAGCAGTACTTC. Translating it yields CASRRHREHEQYF.

V gene TRBV30 combines with J gene TRBJ2-3; D possibly corresponds to TRBD2 (6 bases). Germline-derived CDR1 and CDR2 are GTSNPN and SVGIG (reference sequence). Trimming cost V 2 bases and J 2 bases, with 14 bases left between them. This CDR3 is 15 amino acids long. CDR3 bases: TGTGCCTGGAGTCCCGCTAGCGCTAACACAGATACGCAGTATTTT. Translated: CAWSPASANTDTQYF.

CDR3 nucleotides: TGCGCCAGCAGCTTGGAAAGCCGCACAGATACGCAGTATTTT. Amino acids: CASSLESRTDTQYF. The chain uses TRBV5-1 and TRBJ2-3; no clear D. The V end lost 0 bases, the J end lost 1 base, and 6 bases lay between the germline ends. Germline V gene data show CDR1 as SGHRS and CDR2 as YFSETQ. The CDR3 contains 14 residues.

The rearrangement joins TRBV28 to TRBJ1-1; 8 nucleotides match TRBD1. This CDR3 is 18 amino acids long. The V and J ends lost 4 bases and 0 bases, in that order; junction bases with no gene match: 13. The V gene's germline CDR1 is MDHEN and CDR2 SYDVKM. The CDR3 DNA follows: TGTGCCAGCAGTTCTCCCACAGGGGGAGGGAATATGAACACTGAAGCTTTCTTT. Amino acids: CASSSPTGGGNMNTEAFF.

This clone appeared a few times. This chain links TRBV28 with TRBJ1-1, with 8 bases that match TRBD1. Trimming cost V 6 bases and J 2 bases; bases outside gene matches: 5. Germline V gives CDR1 MDHEN, CDR2 SYDVKM. This CDR3 is 14 amino acids long. The DNA of the CDR3 is TGTGCCAGCAGGCGACAGGGGCCAAACACTGAAGCTTTCTTT. Protein sequence: CASRRQGPNTEAFF.

This rearrangement joins TRBV7-8 to TRBJ1-1; 11 bases map to TRBD1. Looked up from germline, CDR1 is SGHVS and CDR2 is FQNEAQ. CDR3 length: 13 amino acids. The junction had 4 bases not matched to a gene; V was cut back by 5 bases and J by 8 bases. CDR3 nucleotide sequence: TGTGCCAGCAGCCTCGGACAGGGGGCGGAAGCTTTCTTT. Translated: CASSLGQGAEAFF.

This chain connects TRBV5-5 to TRBJ2-7, with 10 nucleotides matching TRBD2. The ends lost 0 bases at V and 0 bases at J; junction bases unmatched: 3. In germline, CDR1 is SGHKS, CDR2 YYEKEE (reference sequence). CDR3 length: 16 residues. The chain's CDR3 is CASSLASSGSSYEQYF. CDR3 DNA: TGTGCCAGCAGCTTGGCCTCTAGCGGGAGCTCCTACGAGCAGTACTTC.